Presented here are 3 T cell receptor beta chains from one specimen sequenced in a study of blood T cell repertoires in COVID-19 (dated by TCRdb to 2020 to 2021). The library was obtained by the immunoSEQ multiplex PCR assay. TCRdb retrieved this table from immuneACCESS and kept in-frame rearrangements only. Not all clones are present; in checked studies, unresolved V genes account for under half, and no reason is known for the remainder. The sample table lists some 150,000 clones, 80% to 90% of them with a count of one. Jointly, the top ten make up around a tenth of the sample. Material for sequencing was peripheral blood. These receptors were collected from a woman in her 50s with acute or convalescent COVID-19.

The chain employs TRBV6-8 and TRBJ1-1, with D possibly matching TRBD1 (5 bases). Trimming removed 7 bases at V and 3 bases at J, with 15 bases between. Germline-derived CDR1 and CDR2 are MNHGY and SAAAGT. This CDR3 spans 14 amino acids. The CDR3 DNA reads as TGTGCCAGCACCCCCCTGGGGGGACACACTGAAGCTTTCTTT. Translated: CASTPLGGHTEAFF.

For the CDR3, the DNA is TGCGCCAGCAGCCAAGTTACTCGCGGGGGGATCGCGAACACCGGGGAGCTGTTTTTT. Its protein product is CASSQVTRGGIANTGELFF. The chain is built from TRBV4-3 and TRBJ2-2, with 8 bases that match TRBD2. J gave up 0 bases and V 1 base, and 10 bases lay outside the gene matches. CDR1 is LGHNA, CDR2 YSLEER, per germline. The CDR3 totals 19 residues.

The chain links TRBV6-5 to TRBJ2-7; 7 nucleotides line up with TRBD2. In germline, CDR1 is MNHEY, CDR2 SVGAGI. V dropped 7 bases and J dropped 1; count of bases not matched to a gene: 4. This CDR3 has 13 amino acids. This CDR3 reads CASTASGSYEQYF. DNA of the CDR3: TGTGCCAGCACGGCTAGCGGATCCTACGAGCAGTACTTC.